This T cell receptor beta chain was captured in a study of Graves' ophthalmopathy and Graves' hyperthyroidism. Findings and caveats of the study: As the model predicted ophthalmopathy progression, it achieved a sensitivity of 70% to 71% and a specificity of around 76%.

The TCR beta CDR3 regions underwent amplification from RNA transcripts. RT-PCR with HTBI primers came first, then second-round multiplex PCR. TCRdb reprocessed the multiplex PCR reads with MiXCR, giving one entry per CDR3 protein. The profile shows hundreds of thousands of distinct CDR3 sequences, roughly 41% of them singletons. A note on this clonotype: Its target is not known. Just one base apart from a much larger clone, this may be a read error.

It was on clinical symptoms, serum thyroxine, TRAb, thyroid ultrasound and orbital computed tomography that diagnosis relied. It was from about 9.1 ml of fresh peripheral blood that the PBMCs came. The CDR3 has 12 residues. V shed 5 bases, J shed 3 bases, and the junction held 2 bases outside the gene matches. Germline CDR1 and CDR2: DFQATT and SNEGSKA (reference sequence). The gene calls are TRBV20-1 and TRBJ2-5, with 8 bases lining up with TRBD1. The receptor comes from an adult man with Graves' ophthalmopathy. Sequencing used peripheral blood. The CDR3, as DNA: TGCAGTGCTTCGACAGGGGAAGAGACCCAGTACTTC. This sequence encodes CSASTGEETQYF.